The rows below give T cell receptor beta chains drawn from one sample of a study of PD-1 blockade in classical Hodgkin lymphoma. Repertoires were generated with immunoSEQ multiplex PCR, while TCRdb's copy carries only in-frame clones and drops some. The sample records some 110,000 clones, approximately 89% being singletons. Sequencing used peripheral blood mononuclear cells (PBMCs), obtained before the fourth cycle of nivolumab. The receptors here all came from a human donor with classical Hodgkin lymphoma. Both conserved end residues are part of each CDR3. Each record gives: clone size, D gene, V gene, J gene, CDR3 protein, CDR3 DNA. A D gene is named only where the DNA matches it firmly. Clone size is shown for a subset of rows, as once, few, many or a class of expanded clone.

NA,NA,TRBV7-2,TRBJ1-5,CASSLVAGNGNQPQHF,TGTGCCAGCAGCTTAGTTGCAGGTAATGGCAATCAGCCCCAGCATTTT
NA,NA,TRBV2,TRBJ1-5,CASTALGGDQPQHF,TGTGCCAGCACTGCCTTGGGGGGCGATCAGCCCCAGCATTTT
NA,TRBD1,TRBV6-5,TRBJ2-7,CASSYSESGQVLF,TGTGCCAGCAGTTACTCTGAGTCGGGACAGGTCCTTTTC
NA,NA,TRBV11-3,TRBJ1-1,CASSRSQTAEAFF,TGTGCCAGCAGCCGCTCCCAGACAGCTGAAGCTTTCTTT
NA,NA,TRBV6-1,TRBJ2-2,CASRQGILNTGELFF,TGTGCCAGCAGACAGGGAATCTTGAACACCGGGGAGCTGTTTTTT
NA,NA,TRBV30,TRBJ1-1,CAWSRGGGTEAFF,TGTGCCTGGAGCCGTGGCGGGGGGACTGAAGCTTTCTTT
NA,NA,TRBV19,TRBJ1-1,CASSTGTPVLNTEAFF,TGTGCCAGTAGTACAGGGACACCTGTTTTGAACACTGAAGCTTTCTTT
NA,TRBD2,TRBV4-3,TRBJ2-5,CASSQVAGAGTQYF,TGCGCCAGCAGCCAAGTAGCGGGAGCGGGGACCCAGTACTTC
NA,TRBD1,TRBV5-5,TRBJ1-1,CASSSDRAVTEAFF,TGTGCCAGCAGCTCGGACAGGGCGGTCACTGAAGCTTTCTTT
NA,NA,TRBV21-1,TRBJ1-4,CASSRGEGATNEKLFF,TGTGCCAGCAGCAGAGGGGAGGGAGCAACTAATGAAAAACTGTTTTTT
NA,TRBD2,TRBV7-6,TRBJ2-1,CASMISSGRSYNEQFF,TGTGCCAGCATGATCTCTAGCGGTCGCTCCTACAATGAGCAGTTCTTC
few,NA,TRBV4-1,TRBJ1-2,CASAGQGNYGYTF,TGCGCCAGCGCCGGGCAGGGTAACTATGGCTACACCTTC
NA,TRBD1,TRBV5-1,TRBJ1-2,CASSPPRTGGGYTF,TGCGCCAGCAGCCCCCCCCGGACAGGGGGAGGCTACACCTTC
NA,NA,TRBV5-4,TRBJ2-2,CASSLASGNTGELFF,TGTGCCAGCAGCTTAGCATCTGGGAACACCGGGGAGCTGTTTTTT
NA,NA,TRBV19,TRBJ1-2,CASSIKGDYGYTF,TGTGCCAGTAGTATTAAGGGGGACTATGGCTACACCTTC
NA,NA,TRBV23-1,TRBJ2-2,CASSQSEGTNTGELFF,TGCGCCAGCAGTCAATCGGAAGGAACGAACACCGGGGAGCTGTTTTTT
few,NA,TRBV28,TRBJ1-5,CASSLWTGSRNQPQHF,TGTGCCAGCAGCCTCTGGACCGGGTCGCGCAATCAGCCCCAGCATTTT